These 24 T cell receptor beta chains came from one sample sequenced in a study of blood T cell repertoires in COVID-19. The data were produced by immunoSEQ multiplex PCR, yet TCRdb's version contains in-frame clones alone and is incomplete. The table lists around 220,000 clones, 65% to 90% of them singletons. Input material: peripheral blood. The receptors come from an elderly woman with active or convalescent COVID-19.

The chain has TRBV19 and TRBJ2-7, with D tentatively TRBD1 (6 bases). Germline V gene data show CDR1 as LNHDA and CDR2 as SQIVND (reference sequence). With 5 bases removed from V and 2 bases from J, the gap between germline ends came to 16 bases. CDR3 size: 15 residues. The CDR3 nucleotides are TGTGCCAGTAGTGCCTTAACAGGGATTCCCTACGAGCAGTACTTC. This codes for CASSALTGIPYEQYF.

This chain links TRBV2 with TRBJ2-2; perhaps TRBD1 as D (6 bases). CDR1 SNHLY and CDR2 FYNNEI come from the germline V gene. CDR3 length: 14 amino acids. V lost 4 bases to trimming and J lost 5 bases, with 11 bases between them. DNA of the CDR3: TGTGCCAGCAGTGTACAGGGAAATACCGGGGAGCTGTTTTTT. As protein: CASSVQGNTGELFF.

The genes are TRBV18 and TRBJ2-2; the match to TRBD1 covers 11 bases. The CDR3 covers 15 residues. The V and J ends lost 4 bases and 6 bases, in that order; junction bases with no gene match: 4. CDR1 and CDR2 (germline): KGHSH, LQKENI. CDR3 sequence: CASSLGQGAAGELFF. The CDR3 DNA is TGTGCCAGCTCACTTGGACAGGGGGCCGCCGGGGAGCTGTTTTTT.

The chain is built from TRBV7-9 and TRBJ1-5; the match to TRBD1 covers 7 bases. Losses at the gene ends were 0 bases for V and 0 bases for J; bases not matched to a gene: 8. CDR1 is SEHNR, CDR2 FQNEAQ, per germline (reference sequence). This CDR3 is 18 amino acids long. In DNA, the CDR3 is TGTGCCAGCAGCTTAGCGAAAGGGACAGACTATAGCAATCAGCCCCAGCATTTT. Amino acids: CASSLAKGTDYSNQPQHF.

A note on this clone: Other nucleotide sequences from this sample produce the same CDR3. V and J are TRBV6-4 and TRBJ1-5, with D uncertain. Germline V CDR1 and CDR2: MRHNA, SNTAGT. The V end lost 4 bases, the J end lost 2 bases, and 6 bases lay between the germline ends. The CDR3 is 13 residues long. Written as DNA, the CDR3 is TGTGCCAGCAGTGCTTCGGGCAATCAGCCCCAGCATTTT. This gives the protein CASSASGNQPQHF.

CDR3 DNA sequence: TGTGCCAGCAGCTTGGAGAGGGTCGGGATCCGGGAGCTGTTTTTT. Protein product: CASSLERVGIRELFF. The chain links TRBV5-5 to TRBJ2-2, with D possibly matching TRBD2 (5 bases). The ends were cut back, 0 bases at V and 9 bases at J, with 15 bases in the middle. Germline V gene data show CDR1 as SGHKS and CDR2 as YYEKEE (reference sequence). The CDR3 totals 15 residues.

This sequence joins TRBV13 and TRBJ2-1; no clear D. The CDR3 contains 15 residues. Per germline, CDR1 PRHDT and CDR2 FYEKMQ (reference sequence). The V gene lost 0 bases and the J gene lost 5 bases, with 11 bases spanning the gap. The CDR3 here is CASSLGPVVNNEQFF. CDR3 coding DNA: TGTGCCAGCAGCTTAGGCCCGGTGGTAAACAATGAGCAGTTCTTC.

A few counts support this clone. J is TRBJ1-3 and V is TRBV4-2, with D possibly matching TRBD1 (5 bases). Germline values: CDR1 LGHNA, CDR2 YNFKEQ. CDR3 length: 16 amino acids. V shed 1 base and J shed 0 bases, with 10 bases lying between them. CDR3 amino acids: CASSQVLDNSGNTIYF. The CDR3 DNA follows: TGTGCCAGCAGCCAAGTGTTGGACAACTCTGGAAACACCATATATTTT.

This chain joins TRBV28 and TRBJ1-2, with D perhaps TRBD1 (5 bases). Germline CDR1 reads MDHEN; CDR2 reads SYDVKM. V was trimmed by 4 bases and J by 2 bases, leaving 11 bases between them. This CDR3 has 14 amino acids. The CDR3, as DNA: TGTGCCAGCAGTTCCCCCCAGGGAAACTATGGCTACACCTTC. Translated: CASSSPQGNYGYTF.

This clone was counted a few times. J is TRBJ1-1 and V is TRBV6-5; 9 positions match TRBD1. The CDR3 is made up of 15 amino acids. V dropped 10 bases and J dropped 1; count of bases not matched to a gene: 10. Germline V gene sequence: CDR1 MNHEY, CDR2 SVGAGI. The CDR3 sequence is CATLRDRAGNTEAFF. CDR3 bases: TGTGCCACCCTAAGGGACAGGGCAGGGAACACTGAAGCTTTCTTT.

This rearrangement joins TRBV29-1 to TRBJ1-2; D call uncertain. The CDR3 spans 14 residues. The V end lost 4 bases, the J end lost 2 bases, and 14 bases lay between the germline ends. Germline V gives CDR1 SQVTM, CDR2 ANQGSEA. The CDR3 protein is CSVGEVSANYGYTF. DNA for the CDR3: TGCAGCGTTGGGGAGGTTTCCGCGAACTATGGCTACACCTTC.

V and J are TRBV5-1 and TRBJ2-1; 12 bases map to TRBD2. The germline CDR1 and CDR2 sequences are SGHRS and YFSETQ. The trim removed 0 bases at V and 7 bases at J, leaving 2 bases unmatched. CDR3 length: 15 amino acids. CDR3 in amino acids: CASSLELAGGNEQFF. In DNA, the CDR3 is TGCGCCAGCAGCTTGGAGCTAGCGGGGGGGAATGAGCAGTTCTTC. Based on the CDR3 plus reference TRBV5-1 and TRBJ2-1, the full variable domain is KAGVTQTPRYLIKTRGQQVTLSCSPISGHRSVSWYQQTPGQGLQFLFEYFSETQRNKGNFPGRFSGRQFSNSRSEMNVSTLELGDSALYLCASSLELAGGNEQFFGPGTRLTVL.

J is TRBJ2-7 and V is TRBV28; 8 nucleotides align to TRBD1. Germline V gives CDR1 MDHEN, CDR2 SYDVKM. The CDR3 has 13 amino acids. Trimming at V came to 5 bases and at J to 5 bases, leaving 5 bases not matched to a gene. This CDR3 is CASSRTGSHEQYF. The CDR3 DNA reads TGTGCCAGCAGTCGGACAGGGTCCCACGAGCAGTACTTC.

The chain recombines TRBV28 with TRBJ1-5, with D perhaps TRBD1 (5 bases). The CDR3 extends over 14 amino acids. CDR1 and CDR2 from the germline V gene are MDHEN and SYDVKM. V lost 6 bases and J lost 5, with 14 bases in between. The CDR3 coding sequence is TGTGCCAGCAGACCTACAGGTGGTCATCAGCCCCAGCATTTT. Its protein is CASRPTGGHQPQHF.

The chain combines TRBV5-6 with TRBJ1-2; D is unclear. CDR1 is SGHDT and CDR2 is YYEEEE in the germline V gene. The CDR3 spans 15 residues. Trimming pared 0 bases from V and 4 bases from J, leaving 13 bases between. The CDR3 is CASSLAQVASYGYTF. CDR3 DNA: TGTGCCAGCAGCTTGGCCCAGGTAGCGAGCTATGGCTACACCTTC.

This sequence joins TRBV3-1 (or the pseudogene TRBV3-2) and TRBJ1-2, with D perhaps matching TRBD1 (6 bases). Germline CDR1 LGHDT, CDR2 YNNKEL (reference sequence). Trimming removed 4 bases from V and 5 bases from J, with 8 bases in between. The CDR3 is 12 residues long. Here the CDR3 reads CASSLTGYGYTF. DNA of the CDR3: TGTGCCAGCAGCCTCACAGGGTATGGCTACACCTTC.

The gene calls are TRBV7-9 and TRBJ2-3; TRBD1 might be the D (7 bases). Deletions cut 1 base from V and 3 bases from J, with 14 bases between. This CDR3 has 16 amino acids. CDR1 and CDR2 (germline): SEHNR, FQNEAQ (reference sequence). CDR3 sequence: CASSLGNQGGTDTQYF. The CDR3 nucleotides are TGTGCCAGCAGCTTAGGAAACCAGGGGGGAACAGATACGCAGTATTTT. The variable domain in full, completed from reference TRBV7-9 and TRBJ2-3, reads DTGVSQNPRHKITKRGQNVTFRCDPISEHNRLYWYRQTLGQGPEFLTYFQNEAQLEKSRLLSDRFSAERPKGSFSTLEIQRTEQGDSAMYLCASSLGNQGGTDTQYFGPGTRLTVL.

The CDR3 protein is CATSDSGGAWETQYF. The CDR3 DNA follows: TGTGCCACCAGTGATTCGGGGGGCGCTTGGGAGACCCAGTACTTC. The rearrangement uses TRBV24-1 and TRBJ2-5; D perhaps matches TRBD2 (7 bases). Trimming took 2 bases from V and 5 from J, leaving 14 bases between them. This CDR3 is built from 15 residues. Germline V gene sequence: CDR1 KGHDR, CDR2 SFDVKD.

CDR3 protein: CSVRETGWDTEAFF. Written as DNA, the CDR3 is TGCAGCGTCCGCGAAACAGGGTGGGACACTGAAGCTTTCTTT. This chain connects TRBV29-1 to TRBJ1-1; possibly TRBD1 for D (6 bases). Looked up from germline, CDR1 is SQVTM and CDR2 is ANQGSEA. The V end was cut by 6 bases, the J end by 3 bases, with 17 bases between. This CDR3 region has 14 residues.

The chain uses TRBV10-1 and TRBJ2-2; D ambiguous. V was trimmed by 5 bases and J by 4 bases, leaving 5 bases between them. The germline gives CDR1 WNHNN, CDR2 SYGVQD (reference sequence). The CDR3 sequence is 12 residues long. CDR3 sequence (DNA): TGCGCCAGCAGTAGAGGCACCGGGGAGCTGTTTTTT. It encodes CASSRGTGELFF.

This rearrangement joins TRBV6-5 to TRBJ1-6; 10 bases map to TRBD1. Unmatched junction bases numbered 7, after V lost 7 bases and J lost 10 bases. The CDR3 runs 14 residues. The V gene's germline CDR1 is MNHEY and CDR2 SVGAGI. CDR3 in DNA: TGTGCCAGCAACTCCGGGACAGGGGTATCACCCCTCCACTTT. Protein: CASNSGTGVSPLHF.

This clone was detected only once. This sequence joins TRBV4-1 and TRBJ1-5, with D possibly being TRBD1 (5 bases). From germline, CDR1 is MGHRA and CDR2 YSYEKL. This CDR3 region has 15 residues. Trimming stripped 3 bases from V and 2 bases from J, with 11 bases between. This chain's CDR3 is CASSHDTGGNQPQHF. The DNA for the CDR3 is TGCGCCAGCAGCCATGATACAGGAGGCAATCAGCCCCAGCATTTT.

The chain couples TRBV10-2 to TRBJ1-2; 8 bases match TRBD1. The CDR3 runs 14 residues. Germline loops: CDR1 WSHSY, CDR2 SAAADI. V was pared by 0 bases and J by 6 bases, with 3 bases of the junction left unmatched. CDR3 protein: CASSESTGVDGYTF. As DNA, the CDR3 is TGCGCCAGCAGTGAGTCGACAGGGGTGGATGGCTACACCTTC.

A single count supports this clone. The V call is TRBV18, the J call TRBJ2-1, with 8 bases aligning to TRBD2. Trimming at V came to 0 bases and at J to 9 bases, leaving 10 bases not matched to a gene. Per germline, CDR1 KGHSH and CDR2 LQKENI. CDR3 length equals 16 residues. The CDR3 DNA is TGTGCCAGCTCACCACCGGGGCCGGGACTAGTGGGTGAGCAGTTCTTC. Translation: CASSPPGPGLVGEQFF.